The rows below give T cell receptor beta chains drawn from one sample of a study of shared clonotypes between healthy human individuals. Profiling relied on immunoSEQ multiplex PCR, and the TCRdb table lists in-frame clones only, not all of them. The top ten clones hold around 9.3% of a sample with some 360,000 clones, over 70% of them seen once. Source material: memory CD4+ T cells sorted from blood. Source of these receptors: a man aged 25 to 45 in good health. The CDR3 runs from the conserved cysteine through the conserved F or W. A D gene is named only where the DNA matches it firmly.

j_call,v_call,d_call,cdr3_aa
TRBJ2-1,TRBV11-2,-,CASSRGRGRNEQFF
TRBJ2-5,TRBV7-8,-,CASSLDPRFNGETQYF
TRBJ2-7,TRBV13,TRBD2,CASSQQGAGRGIHEQYF
TRBJ2-1,TRBV21-1,-,CASSNPRESQGSNYLISNYNEQFF
TRBJ2-5,TRBV6-1,-,CASSFRDPLGTQYF
TRBJ2-1,TRBV28,-,CASSLVTGAGSYNEQFF
TRBJ2-4,TRBV19,-,CASRPVGESGKNIQYF
TRBJ1-5,TRBV18,TRBD1,CASSPNTGDEPQHF
TRBJ2-3,TRBV20-1,-,CSASRDTQYF
TRBJ2-5,TRBV5-1,TRBD1,CASSLIGTGEETQYF
TRBJ2-2,TRBV2,-,CASSDKWGTGELFF
TRBJ2-5,TRBV1,-,CTSSQEDLLGLQAETQYF
TRBJ2-2,TRBV18,TRBD2,CASSPSSGPNTGELFF
TRBJ1-1,TRBV10-1,TRBD1,CASSAGGAGEAFF
TRBJ2-2,TRBV14,-,CASSRDVTNTGELFF
TRBJ2-1,TRBV4-3,TRBD1,CASSQNPTGWDEQFF
TRBJ1-2,TRBV5-5,-,CASSLIGTGYGYTF
TRBJ2-1,TRBV9,TRBD1,CASSAQGAYNEQFF
TRBJ1-2,TRBV25-1,-,CASRPAGVNYGYTF
TRBJ2-2,TRBV6-1,-,CASSSPGELFF
TRBJ1-5,TRBV28,TRBD1,CASRNRGIFNQPQHF
TRBJ2-1,TRBV7-2,-,CASSLGGKNNEQFF
TRBJ1-3,TRBV7-2,TRBD1,CASSRTGSEGNTIYF
TRBJ2-2,TRBV2,-,CASSLEGTGELFF
TRBJ2-7,TRBV7-3,TRBD2,CASSRSLAELNEQYF
TRBJ2-5,TRBV5-4,-,CASSLETGRQETQYF
TRBJ2-3,TRBV5-4,TRBD2,CASSFSGSATDTQYF
TRBJ2-7,TRBV6-1,-,CASRIMGEQYF
TRBJ2-7,TRBV28,TRBD1,CASRRPRQGAYEQYF
TRBJ2-7,TRBV23-1,-,CASSSLVYGPCRIYEQYF
TRBJ2-1,TRBV19,TRBD1,CASSIPSLRDSSYNEQLF